The 10 T cell receptor beta chains reported below all come from one sample, sequenced in a study of cytomegalovirus exposure and HLA in healthy donors. Primers for the PCR totalled 60 Vbeta and 13 Jbeta. Assay: immunoSEQ multiplex PCR; the TCRdb copy retains only in-frame clones and omits some. The sample includes some 150,000 clones, about 75% of them seen just once. The sample consisted of PBMCs. These receptors came from a man aged 35-49 years in good health and CMV-seronegative.

This chain connects TRBV10-3 to TRBJ1-2; TRBD1 agrees at 8 bases. The CDR3 consists of 14 residues. The junction had 8 bases not matched to a gene; V was cut back by 9 bases and J by 2 bases. The germline V gene encodes CDR1 ENHRY and CDR2 SYGVKD. CDR3 DNA sequence: TGTGCCATAAAACCGGGACAGGAAAACTATGGCTACACCTTC. Encoded protein: CAIKPGQENYGYTF.

The chain combines TRBV4-3 with TRBJ2-5; weak D call: TRBD2 (6 bases). The J call is in doubt because the DNA end fits TRBJ2-7 better. There are 15 residues in the CDR3. Germline V gene data show CDR1 as LGHNA and CDR2 as YSLEER. CDR3 DNA sequence: TGCGCCAGCAGCCAAGATCGGGGGAATCAATACGAGCAGTACTTC. Protein product: CASSQDRGNQYEQYF.

V usage is TRBV7-8 and J usage is TRBJ2-7; maybe TRBD1 (5 bases). CDR3 length: 15 residues. Germline-derived CDR1 and CDR2 are SGHVS and FQNEAQ. V dropped 2 bases and J dropped 3 bases, with 14 bases sitting between them. The CDR3 DNA is TGTGCCAGCAGCTTATTGACAGCCCTAATCTACGAGCAGTACTTC. Translating it yields CASSLLTALIYEQYF.

Points on this clone: At one end the junction does not follow the germline gene, possibly because of a read error. The chain links TRBV5-6 to TRBJ2-7; D is perhaps TRBD1 (5 bases). The CDR3 consists of 16 residues. Germline V lookup: CDR1 SGHDT, CDR2 YYEEEE. The DNA for the CDR3 is TGTGCCAGCAGCTTTCAGGGTTTAAGGGTTTCCTTCGAGCAGTACTTC. Protein: CASSFQGLRVSFEQYF.

This clone was counted between two and nine times. The chain joins TRBV6-1 to TRBJ1-4, with TRBD1 identical over 7 bases. In germline, CDR1 is MNHNS, CDR2 SASEGT. The V and J ends lost 6 bases and 3 bases, in that order; junction bases with no gene match: 7. CDR3 length: 15 residues. In DNA form, the CDR3 reads TGTGCCAGCAGGGACCCGGGACAGTCTAATGAAAAACTGTTTTTT. Translated: CASRDPGQSNEKLFF.

This clone was counted a few times. This chain uses TRBV4-3 with TRBJ1-2; D perhaps matches TRBD1 (6 bases). CDR3 length: 16 residues. Germline-derived CDR1 and CDR2 are LGHNA and YSLEER. The V end lost 0 bases, the J end lost 8 bases, and 19 bases lay between the germline ends. CDR3 in amino acids: CASSQDPQGTPLGYTF. The CDR3 nucleotides read TGCGCCAGCAGCCAAGATCCCCAGGGGACCCCTCTGGGCTACACCTTC.

The CDR3 coding sequence is TGCAGCGTCGAGCCGGACACGGCCAAAAACATTCAGTACTTC. Residues: CSVEPDTAKNIQYF. The genes are TRBV29-1 and TRBJ2-4; D is perhaps TRBD1 (5 bases). Germline CDR1 SQVTM, CDR2 ANQGSEA. V was pared by 6 bases and J by 1 base, with 13 bases between. The CDR3 spans 14 residues.

This clone occurred a few times. The CDR3 DNA reads as TGTGCCAGTAGTTACGGCGGGGCGAATTCCTACGAGCAGTACTTC. This translates into CASSYGGANSYEQYF. The chain has TRBV19 and TRBJ2-7, with D possibly matching TRBD2 (6 bases). Trimming pared 5 bases from V and 1 base from J, leaving 15 bases between. Germline V gene sequence: CDR1 LNHDA, CDR2 SQIVND (reference sequence). The CDR3 is made up of 15 amino acids.

The chain uses TRBV10-3 and TRBJ1-2, with no clear D. CDR1 is ENHRY and CDR2 is SYGVKD in the germline V gene. The length of the CDR3 is 15 residues. The V gene lost 3 bases and the J gene lost 5 bases, with 16 bases spanning the gap. As DNA, the CDR3 is TGTGCCATCAGTGATGAAAAGGGAGGGAGGTATGGCTACACCTTC. Encoded protein: CAISDEKGGRYGYTF.

CDR3 in DNA: TGTGCCAGCCGGGGACTAGCAGGGATGGATACGCAGTATTTT. Translating gives CASRGLAGMDTQYF. The rearrangement links TRBV5-6 to TRBJ2-3, with TRBD2 matching over 9 bases. Germline V gene data show CDR1 as SGHDT and CDR2 as YYEEEE. CDR3 length equals 14 residues. The ends lost 7 bases at V and 6 bases at J; junction bases unmatched: 9.